This T cell receptor beta chain was observed in a study of shared clonotypes between healthy human individuals. Generated by immunoSEQ multiplex PCR, the TCRdb table keeps only in-frame clones and is missing some. This sample has 2 million to 2.5 million clones; around 90% occur once, and the top ten carry approximately 0.4%. Looked up from germline, CDR1 is SGHTA and CDR2 is FQGTGA. The germline V and J ends were trimmed by 5 bases and 2 bases, with 9 bases remaining between them. The CDR3 covers 13 residues. Nashville, Tennessee was home to all donors, who were Caucasian adults. Negatively enriched CD4+ T cells were divided by CD45RA into naive and memory.

The J gene is TRBJ2-5, the V gene TRBV7-3, with D perhaps matching TRBD1 or TRBD2 (5 bases each). Material for sequencing was naive CD4+ T cells from PBMCs. Subset reported: CD45RA+ positively selected. The clonotype was recovered from a man aged 18 to 35 in good health. Some clones in this sample may be carry-over from other donors' samples. The CDR3 nucleotides read TGTGCCAGCAGCGGTTGGGGGCAAGAGACCCAGTACTTC. This translates into CASSGWGQETQYF. Drawing the rest from reference TRBV7-3 and TRBJ2-5, the complete variable domain is GAGVSQTPSNKVTEKGKYVELRCDPISGHTALYWYRQSLGQGPEFLIYFQGTGAADDSGLPNDRFFAVRPEGSVSTLKIQRTERGDSAVYLCASSGWGQETQYFGPGTRLLVL.